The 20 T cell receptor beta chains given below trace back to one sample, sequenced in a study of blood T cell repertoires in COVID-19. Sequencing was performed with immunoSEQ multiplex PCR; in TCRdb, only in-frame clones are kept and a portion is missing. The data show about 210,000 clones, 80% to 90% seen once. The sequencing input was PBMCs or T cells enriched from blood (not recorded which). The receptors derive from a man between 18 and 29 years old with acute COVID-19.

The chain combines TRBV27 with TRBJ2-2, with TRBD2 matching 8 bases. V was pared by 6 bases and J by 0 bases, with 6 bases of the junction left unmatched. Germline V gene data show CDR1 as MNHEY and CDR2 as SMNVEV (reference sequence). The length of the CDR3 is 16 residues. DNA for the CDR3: TGTGCCAGCAGCCCCACGGGACTAGCGAACACCGGGGAGCTGTTTTTT. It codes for CASSPTGLANTGELFF.

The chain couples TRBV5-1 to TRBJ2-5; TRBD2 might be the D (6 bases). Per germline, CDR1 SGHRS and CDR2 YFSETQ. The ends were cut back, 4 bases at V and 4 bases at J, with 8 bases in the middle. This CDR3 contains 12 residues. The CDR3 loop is CASSPGGETQYF. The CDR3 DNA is TGCGCCAGCAGCCCCGGGGGAGAGACCCAGTACTTC.

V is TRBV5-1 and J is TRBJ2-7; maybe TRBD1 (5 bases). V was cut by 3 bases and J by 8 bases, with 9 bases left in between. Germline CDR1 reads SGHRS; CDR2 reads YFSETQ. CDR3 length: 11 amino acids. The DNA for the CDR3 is TGCGCCAGCAGCTCAGGGTCTAAGCAGTACTTC. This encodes CASSSGSKQYF.

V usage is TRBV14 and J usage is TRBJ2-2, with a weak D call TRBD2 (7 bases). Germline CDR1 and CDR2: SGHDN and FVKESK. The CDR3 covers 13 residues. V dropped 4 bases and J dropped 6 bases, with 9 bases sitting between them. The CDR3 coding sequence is TGTGCCAGCAGCCGGGAGGGGGCCGGGGAGCTGTTTTTT. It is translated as CASSREGAGELFF. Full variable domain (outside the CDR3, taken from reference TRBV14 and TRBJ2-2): EAGVTQFPSHSVIEKGQTVTLRCDPISGHDNLYWYRRVMGKEIKFLLHFVKESKQDESGMPNNRFLAERTGGTYSTLKVQPAELEDSGVYFCASSREGAGELFFGEGSRLTVL.

The CDR3 reads CATSGGRDHSGNTIYF. The DNA for the CDR3 is TGTGCCACCAGCGGGGGGAGGGACCACTCTGGAAACACCATATATTTT. This sequence joins TRBV15 and TRBJ1-3; possible D gene TRBD1, 5 bases. CDR3 length equals 16 residues. Germline V gene sequence: CDR1 LNHNV, CDR2 YYDKDF (reference sequence). Between the trimmed V and J ends, which lost 5 bases and 0 bases, there was a span of 14 bases.

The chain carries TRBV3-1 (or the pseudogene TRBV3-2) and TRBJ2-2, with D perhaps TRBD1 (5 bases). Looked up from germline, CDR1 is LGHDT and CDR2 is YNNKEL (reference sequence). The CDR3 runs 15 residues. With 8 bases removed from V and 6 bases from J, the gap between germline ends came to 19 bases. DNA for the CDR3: TGTGCCAGCCCCTCTCAGGAGTTAGGGGCCGGGGAGCTGTTTTTT. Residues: CASPSQELGAGELFF.

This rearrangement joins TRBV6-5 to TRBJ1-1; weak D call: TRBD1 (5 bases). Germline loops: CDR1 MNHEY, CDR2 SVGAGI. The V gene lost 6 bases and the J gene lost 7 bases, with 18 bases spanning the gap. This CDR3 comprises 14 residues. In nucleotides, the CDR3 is TGTGCCAGCAGCCTGGGGGGGGTCGACATTGAAGCTTTCTTT. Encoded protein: CASSLGGVDIEAFF.

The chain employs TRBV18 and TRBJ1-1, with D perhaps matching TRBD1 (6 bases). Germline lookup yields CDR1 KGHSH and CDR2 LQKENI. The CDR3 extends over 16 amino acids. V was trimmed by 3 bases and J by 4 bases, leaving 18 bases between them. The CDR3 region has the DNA TGTGCCAGCTCACCTTTACCCGCAGGGGTGGGCACTGAAGCTTTCTTT. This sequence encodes CASSPLPAGVGTEAFF.

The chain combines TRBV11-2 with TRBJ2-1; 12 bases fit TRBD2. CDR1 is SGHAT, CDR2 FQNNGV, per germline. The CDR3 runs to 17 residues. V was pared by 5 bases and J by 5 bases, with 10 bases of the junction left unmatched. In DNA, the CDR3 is TGTGCCAGCAGCCAAGGCCTAGCGGGAGGGAGGGACAATGAGCAGTTCTTC. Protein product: CASSQGLAGGRDNEQFF.

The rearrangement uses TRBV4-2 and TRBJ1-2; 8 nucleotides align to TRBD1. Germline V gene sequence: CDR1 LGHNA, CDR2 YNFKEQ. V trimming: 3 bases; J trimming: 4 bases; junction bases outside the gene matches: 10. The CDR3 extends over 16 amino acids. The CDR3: CASSQAGQGLGYGYTF. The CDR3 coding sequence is TGTGCCAGCAGCCAGGCCGGACAGGGTTTGGGCTATGGCTACACCTTC.

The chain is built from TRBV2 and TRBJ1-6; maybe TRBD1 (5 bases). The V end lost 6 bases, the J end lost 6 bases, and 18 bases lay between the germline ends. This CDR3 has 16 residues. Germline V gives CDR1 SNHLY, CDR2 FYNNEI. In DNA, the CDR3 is TGTGCCAGCAGGAGATTTGGGACCGGGAGTAATTCACCCCTCCACTTT. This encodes CASRRFGTGSNSPLHF.

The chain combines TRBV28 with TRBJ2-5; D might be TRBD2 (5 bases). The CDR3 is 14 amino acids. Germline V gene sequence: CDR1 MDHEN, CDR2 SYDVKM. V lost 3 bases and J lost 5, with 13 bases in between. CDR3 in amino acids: CASSFWIPGETQYF. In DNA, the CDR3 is TGTGCCAGCAGTTTTTGGATCCCGGGGGAGACCCAGTACTTC.

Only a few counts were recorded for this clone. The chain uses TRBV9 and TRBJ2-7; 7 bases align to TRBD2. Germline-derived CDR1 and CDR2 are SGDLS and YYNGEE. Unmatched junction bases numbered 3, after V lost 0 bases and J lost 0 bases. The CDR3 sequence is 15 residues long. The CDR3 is CASSVGGDYSYEQYF. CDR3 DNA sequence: TGTGCCAGCAGCGTAGGAGGGGACTACTCCTACGAGCAGTACTTC.

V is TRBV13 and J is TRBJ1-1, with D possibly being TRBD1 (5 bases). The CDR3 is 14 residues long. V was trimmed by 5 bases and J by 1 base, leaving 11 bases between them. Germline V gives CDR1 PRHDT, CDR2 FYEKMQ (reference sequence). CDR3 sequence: CASSRTWGNTEAFF. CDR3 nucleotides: TGTGCCAGCAGCAGGACATGGGGGAACACTGAAGCTTTCTTT.

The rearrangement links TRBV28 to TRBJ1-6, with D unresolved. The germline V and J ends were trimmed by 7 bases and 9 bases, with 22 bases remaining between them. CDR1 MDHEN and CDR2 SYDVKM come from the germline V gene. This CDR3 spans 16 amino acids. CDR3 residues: CASTFTPDSNSSPLHF. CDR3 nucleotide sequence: TGTGCCAGCACTTTCACTCCGGACTCGAATTCTTCACCCCTCCACTTT.

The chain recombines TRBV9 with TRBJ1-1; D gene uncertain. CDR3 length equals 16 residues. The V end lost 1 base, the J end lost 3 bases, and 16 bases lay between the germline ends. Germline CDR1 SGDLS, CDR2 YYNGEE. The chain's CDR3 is CASSVWLTREDTEAFF. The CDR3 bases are TGTGCCAGCAGCGTATGGCTTACTCGGGAGGACACTGAAGCTTTCTTT.

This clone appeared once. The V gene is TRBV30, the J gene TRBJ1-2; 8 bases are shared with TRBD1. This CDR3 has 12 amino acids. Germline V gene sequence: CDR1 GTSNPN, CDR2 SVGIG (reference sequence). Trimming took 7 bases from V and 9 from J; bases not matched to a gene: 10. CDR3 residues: CAFGTWTGSYTF. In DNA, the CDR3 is TGTGCCTTTGGGACTTGGACAGGGAGCTACACCTTC.

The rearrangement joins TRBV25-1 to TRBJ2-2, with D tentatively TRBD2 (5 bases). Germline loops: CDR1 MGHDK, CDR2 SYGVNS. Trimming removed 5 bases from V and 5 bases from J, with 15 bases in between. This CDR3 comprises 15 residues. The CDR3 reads CASSSKGGGTGELFF. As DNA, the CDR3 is TGTGCCAGCAGTTCCAAGGGTGGCGGGACCGGGGAGCTGTTTTTT. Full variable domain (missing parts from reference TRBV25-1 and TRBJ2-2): EADIYQTPRYLVIGTGKKITLECSQTMGHDKMYWYQQDPGMELHLIHYSYGVNSTEKGDLSSESTVSRIRTEHFPLTLESARPSHTSQYLCASSSKGGGTGELFFGEGSRLTVL.

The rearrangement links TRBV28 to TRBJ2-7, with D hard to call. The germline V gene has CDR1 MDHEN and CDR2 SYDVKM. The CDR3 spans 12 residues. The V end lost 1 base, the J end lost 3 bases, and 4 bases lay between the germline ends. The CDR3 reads CASSLSDYEQYF. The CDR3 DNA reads TGTGCCAGCAGTTTATCAGACTACGAGCAGTACTTC.

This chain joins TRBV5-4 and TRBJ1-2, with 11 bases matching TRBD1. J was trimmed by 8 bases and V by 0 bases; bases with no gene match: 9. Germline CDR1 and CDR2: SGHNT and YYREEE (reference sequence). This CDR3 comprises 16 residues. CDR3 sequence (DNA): TGTGCCAGCAGCTTGGCTGGGGGGACAGGGGGGGTCGGCTACACCTTC. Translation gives CASSLAGGTGGVGYTF.